A single sample gave rise to the 20 T cell receptor beta chains below, sequenced in a study of T-cell reconstitution after alpha-beta-depleted transplantation in children. For TCRbeta, the library was prepared with unique molecular identifiers. TCRdb redid the calling of the PCR reads with MiXCR, one entry per CDR3 protein. The sample carries 200,000 to 250,000 distinct CDR3 sequences, around 9.5% recorded once. The sequencing here drew on PBMCs from the stem cell graft donor, taken from the stem cell graft. The receptors here all came from a human donor who donated a stem cell graft to a child with acute lymphoblastic leukemia.

This clonotype appeared a few times. The gene calls are TRBV12-3 or TRBV12-4 and TRBJ1-6; D call uncertain. The CDR3 runs to 16 residues. The V gene lost 7 bases and the J gene lost 5 bases, with 18 bases spanning the gap. In DNA, the CDR3 is TGTGCCAGCACCTTATCCCTTGGCGGGCATAATTCACCCCTCCACTTT. Amino acid sequence: CASTLSLGGHNSPLHF.

This clonotype was counted between two and nine times. The chain uses TRBV12-3 or TRBV12-4 and TRBJ2-7; possibly TRBD1 or TRBD2 for D (6 bases each). V was shortened by 1 base and J by 5 bases, with 15 bases between the two germline ends. This CDR3 contains 15 residues. As DNA, the CDR3 is TGTGCCAGCAGTTTAGGGGGGGCGCGGCTCCACGAGCAGTACTTC. This gives the protein CASSLGGARLHEQYF.

This chain joins TRBV5-1 and TRBJ1-2; D is ambiguous. Germline loops: CDR1 SGHRS, CDR2 YFSETQ. V lost 4 bases and J lost 8, with 9 bases in between. The CDR3 loop spans 11 amino acids. CDR3 region: CASSGSEGYTF. CDR3 DNA sequence: TGCGCCAGCAGCGGTTCGGAAGGCTACACCTTC.

The chain has TRBV20-1 and TRBJ1-6; TRBD1 is a possible D gene (6 bases). V lost 6 bases and J 0 bases, leaving 21 bases between the germline ends. Per germline, CDR1 DFQATT and CDR2 SNEGSKA (reference sequence). The CDR3 consists of 18 residues. CDR3: CSARNSGEGSSYNSPLHF. The CDR3 DNA sequence: TGCAGTGCCCGGAATTCAGGGGAGGGGAGCTCCTATAATTCACCCCTCCACTTT.

This clonotype showed up just once. V and J are TRBV7-8 and TRBJ2-5; D call uncertain. CDR1 is SGHVS, CDR2 FQNEAQ, per germline. Deletions cut 0 bases from V and 5 bases from J, with 4 bases between. The CDR3 is 12 amino acids. Written as DNA, the CDR3 is TGTGCCAGCAGCTTAGCGTACGAGACCCAGTACTTC. Its translation: CASSLAYETQYF. Filled out from reference TRBV7-8 and TRBJ2-5, the complete variable domain reads GAGVSQSPRYKVAKRGQDVALRCDPISGHVSLFWYQQALGQGPEFLTYFQNEAQLDKSGLPSDRFFAERPEGSVSTLKIQRTQQEDSAVYLCASSLAYETQYFGPGTRLLVL.

In its sample, this clonotype was seen many times. The V and J genes are TRBV10-3 and TRBJ2-2, with TRBD2 matching 9 bases. The CDR3 consists of 16 residues. Germline V gene lookup returns CDR1 ENHRY and CDR2 SYGVKD. The ends lost 2 bases at V and 1 base at J; junction bases unmatched: 2. The CDR3 protein is CAISELAGQNTGELFF. DNA of the CDR3: TGTGCCATCAGTGAGCTAGCGGGGCAGAACACCGGGGAGCTGTTTTTT.

This clonotype was detected ten times or more. This chain uses TRBV3-1 with TRBJ2-7, with 8 bases matching TRBD1. The V segment lost 4 bases and the J segment 7 bases; nucleotides outside the gene matches: 9. The CDR3 runs 14 residues. Germline V gives CDR1 LGHDT, CDR2 YNNKEL (reference sequence). This CDR3 reads CASSPGTGREEQYF. CDR3 sequence (DNA): TGTGCCAGCAGCCCGGGGACAGGTCGGGAGGAGCAGTACTTC.

Here the CDR3 reads CASSLSRDAQYEQYF. As DNA, the CDR3 is TGCGCCAGCAGCTTATCCCGGGACGCACAATACGAGCAGTACTTC. The J gene is TRBJ2-7, the V gene TRBV5-1; the D call may be TRBD1 or TRBD2 (5 bases each). Germline-derived CDR1 and CDR2 are SGHRS and YFSETQ. The CDR3 consists of 15 residues. V was shortened by 2 bases and J by 4 bases, with 16 bases between the two germline ends.

This chain uses TRBV29-1 with TRBJ2-1; D perhaps matches TRBD1 (7 bases). CDR1 and CDR2 from the germline V gene are SQVTM and ANQGSEA. This CDR3 comprises 15 residues. The V and J ends lost 6 bases and 9 bases respectively, with 24 bases between them. CDR3 in amino acids: CSVENRQGGVGEQFF. The CDR3 nucleotides are TGCAGCGTCGAAAACCGACAGGGAGGTGTCGGTGAGCAGTTCTTC.

This clonotype was picked up a small number of times. The chain couples TRBV12-3 or TRBV12-4 to TRBJ2-6; 11 bases map to TRBD2. J was trimmed by 4 bases and V by 5 bases; bases with no gene match: 10. CDR3 size: 18 residues. The CDR3 coding sequence is TGTGCCAGCAGTCCCGACCGACTAGCGGGGACCGGGGCCAACGTCCTGACTTTC. This codes for CASSPDRLAGTGANVLTF.

This clonotype was seen more than once but under ten times. This sequence joins TRBV5-1 and TRBJ1-2; D perhaps matches TRBD1 (6 bases). V was shortened by 6 bases and J by 6 bases, with 21 bases between the two germline ends. The germline gives CDR1 SGHRS, CDR2 YFSETQ. The CDR3 has 15 amino acids. DNA for the CDR3: TGCGCCAGCACCCCGGGGACTCGGGGGCTAAATGGCTACACCTTC. This encodes CASTPGTRGLNGYTF.

This clonotype turned up a few times. The chain joins TRBV3-1 to TRBJ1-1, with unresolved D. The length of the CDR3 is 15 residues. V lost 0 bases to trimming and J lost 0 bases, with 8 bases between them. The germline CDR1 and CDR2 sequences are LGHDT and YNNKEL (reference sequence). This chain's CDR3 is CASSQDPIMNTEAFF. CDR3 DNA: TGTGCCAGCAGCCAAGATCCGATCATGAACACTGAAGCTTTCTTT.

This clonotype has ten or more counts. The rearrangement uses TRBV5-1 and TRBJ1-1, with D perhaps TRBD1 (6 bases). CDR3 size: 14 residues. Germline assignment: CDR1 SGHRS and CDR2 YFSETQ. Between the trimmed V and J ends, which lost 0 bases and 1 base, there was a span of 7 bases. In DNA, the CDR3 is TGCGCCAGCAGCTTGGAGGGGGAGAACACTGAAGCTTTCTTT. Its translation: CASSLEGENTEAFF.

Only a few counts were recorded for this clonotype. The rearrangement links TRBV7-2 to TRBJ1-2; 9 bases map to TRBD1. Germline V gene data show CDR1 as SGHTA and CDR2 as FQGNSA. The CDR3 extends over 14 amino acids. The J segment lost 7 bases and the V segment lost 5 bases, leaving 8 bases of the junction unmatched. CDR3 nucleotides: TGTGCCAGCAGCGTAGACAGGGGGGGAGGTGGCTACACCTTC. Protein: CASSVDRGGGGYTF.

In its sample, this clonotype was seen many times. J is TRBJ2-2 and V is TRBV11-2; a weak D match, TRBD1 (6 bases). V was trimmed by 8 bases and J by 4 bases, leaving 14 bases between them. In germline, CDR1 is SGHAT, CDR2 FQNNGV. CDR3 length: 14 amino acids. CDR3 bases: TGTGCCAGCGGCTGGGGGCGCAGCACCGGGGAGCTGTTTTTT. It translates to CASGWGRSTGELFF.

In its sample, this clonotype was seen a few times. Relative to the germline gene, one junction end is altered; a read error may explain this. V gene TRBV12-3 or TRBV12-4 combines with J gene TRBJ1-4; D unclear. CDR3 size: 15 residues. CDR3 in amino acids: CASRPTATTNEKLFF. DNA of the CDR3: TGTGCCAGCAGACCGACGGCGACAACAAATGAAAAACTGTTTTTT.

The chain links TRBV11-1 to TRBJ1-5; 8 nucleotides agree with TRBD1. The CDR3 spans 15 residues. V lost 5 bases, J lost 4 bases, and 7 bases stayed unmatched. Per germline, CDR1 SGHAT and CDR2 FQDESV (reference sequence). Here the CDR3 reads CASSQWTGRNQPQHF. CDR3 bases: TGTGCCAGCAGCCAGTGGACAGGGAGAAATCAGCCCCAGCATTTT. The variable domain in full, completed from reference TRBV11-1 and TRBJ1-5, reads EAEVAQSPRYKITEKSQAVAFWCDPISGHATLYWYRQILGQGPELLVQFQDESVVDDSQLPKDRFSAERLKGVDSTLKIQPAELGDSAMYLCASSQWTGRNQPQHFGDGTRLSIL.

This clonotype was detected many times. The chain employs TRBV12-3 or TRBV12-4 and TRBJ2-2; 9 nucleotides match TRBD1. The CDR3 length is 15 residues. V lost 10 bases to trimming and J lost 6 bases; unmatched junction nucleotides: 12. The CDR3 region has the DNA TGTGCCACCAAAACCTGGGACAGGGATGCCGGGGAGCTGTTTTTT. Translated, it gives CATKTWDRDAGELFF.

About this clonotype itself: It may be a read error: a sequence one base away is much more abundant. The chain is built from TRBV19 and TRBJ1-2; TRBD1 is a possible D gene (6 bases). The V end lost 4 bases, the J end lost 7 bases, and 19 bases lay between the germline ends. This CDR3 has 15 amino acids. Germline V gives CDR1 LNHDA, CDR2 SQIVND (reference sequence). In DNA form, the CDR3 reads TGTGCCAGTAGTACCGTCCTGACAGGATTCTTTGGCTACACCTTC. Translated, it gives CASSTVLTGFFGYTF. The full variable domain, with the rest looked up from reference TRBV19 and TRBJ1-2, is DGGITQSPKYLFRKEGQNVTLSCEQNLNHDAMYWYRQDPGQGLRLIYYSQIVNDFQKGDIAEGYSVSREKKESFPLTVTSAQKNPTAFYLCASSTVLTGFFGYTFGSGTRLTVV.

The sample holds one count of this clonotype. It may be a read error: a sequence one base away is much more abundant. V and J are TRBV29-1 and TRBJ2-3; D possibly uses TRBD1 or TRBD2 (5 bases each). CDR1 is SQVTM, CDR2 ANQGSEA, per germline. The CDR3 totals 12 residues. V was trimmed by 4 bases and J by 7 bases, leaving 12 bases between them. CDR3 residues: CSVVAGANTQYF. CDR3 DNA: TGCAGCGTTGTAGCCGGGGCGAATACGCAGTATTTT.